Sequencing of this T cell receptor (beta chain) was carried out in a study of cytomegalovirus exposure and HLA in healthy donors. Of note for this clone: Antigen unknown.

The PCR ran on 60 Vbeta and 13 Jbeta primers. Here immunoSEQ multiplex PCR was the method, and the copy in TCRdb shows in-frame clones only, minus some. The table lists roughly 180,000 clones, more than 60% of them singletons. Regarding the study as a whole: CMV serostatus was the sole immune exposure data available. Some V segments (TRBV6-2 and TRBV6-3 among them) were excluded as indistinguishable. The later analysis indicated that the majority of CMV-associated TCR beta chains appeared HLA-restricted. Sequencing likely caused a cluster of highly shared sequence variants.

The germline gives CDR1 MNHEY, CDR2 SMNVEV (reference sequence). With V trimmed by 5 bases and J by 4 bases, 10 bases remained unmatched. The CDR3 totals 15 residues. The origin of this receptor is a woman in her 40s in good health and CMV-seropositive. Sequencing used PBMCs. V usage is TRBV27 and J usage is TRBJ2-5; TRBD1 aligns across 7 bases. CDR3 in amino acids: CASSPRQGWGETQYF. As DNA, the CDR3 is TGTGCCAGCAGTCCTAGACAGGGCTGGGGAGAGACCCAGTACTTC.